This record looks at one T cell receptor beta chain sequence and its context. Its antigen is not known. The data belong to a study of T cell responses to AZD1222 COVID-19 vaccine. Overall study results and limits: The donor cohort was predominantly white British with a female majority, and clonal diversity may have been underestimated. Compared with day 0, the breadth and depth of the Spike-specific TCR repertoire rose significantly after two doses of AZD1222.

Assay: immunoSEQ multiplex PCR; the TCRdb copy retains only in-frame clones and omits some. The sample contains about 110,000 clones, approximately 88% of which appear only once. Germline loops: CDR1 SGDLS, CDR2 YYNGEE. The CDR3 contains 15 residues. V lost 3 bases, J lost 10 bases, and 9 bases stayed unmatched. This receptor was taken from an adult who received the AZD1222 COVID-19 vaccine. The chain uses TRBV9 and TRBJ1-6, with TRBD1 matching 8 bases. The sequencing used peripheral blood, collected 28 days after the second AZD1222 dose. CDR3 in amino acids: CASSAGVQGASPLHF. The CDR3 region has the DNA TGTGCCAGCAGCGCGGGAGTGCAGGGGGCCTCACCCCTCCACTTT.